This is a list of T cell receptor beta chains from one sample in a study of naive and memory T cell subsets. TCRdb recomputed calls from the 5' RACE reads with MiXCR, one row per CDR3 protein. The sample contains under 25,000 distinct CDR3 sequences, around 4% of which appear only once. Receptors originate from a male donor in good health. The conserved cysteine and the conserved F or W are not part of the CDR3 here. The order of the fields is V gene, CDR3 protein.

V gene: TRBV19; CDR3 protein: ASSATVTGELF
V gene: TRBV11-2; CDR3 protein: ASRRGLTQY
V gene: TRBV28; CDR3 protein: ASSRGAVQPQH
V gene: TRBV5-1; CDR3 protein: ASSPPVVVGSGANVLT
V gene: TRBV6-6; CDR3 protein: ASSYSGQANQPQH
V gene: TRBV14; CDR3 protein: ASSRPQGTPLH
V gene: TRBV2; CDR3 protein: ASSEVAGGEDQPQH
V gene: TRBV5-1; CDR3 protein: ASSLELYSYNEQF
V gene: TRBV20-1; CDR3 protein: SARDRGGNSPLH
V gene: TRBV28; CDR3 protein: ASSWVQGALGQETQY
V gene: TRBV30; CDR3 protein: AWEGLAGSGELF